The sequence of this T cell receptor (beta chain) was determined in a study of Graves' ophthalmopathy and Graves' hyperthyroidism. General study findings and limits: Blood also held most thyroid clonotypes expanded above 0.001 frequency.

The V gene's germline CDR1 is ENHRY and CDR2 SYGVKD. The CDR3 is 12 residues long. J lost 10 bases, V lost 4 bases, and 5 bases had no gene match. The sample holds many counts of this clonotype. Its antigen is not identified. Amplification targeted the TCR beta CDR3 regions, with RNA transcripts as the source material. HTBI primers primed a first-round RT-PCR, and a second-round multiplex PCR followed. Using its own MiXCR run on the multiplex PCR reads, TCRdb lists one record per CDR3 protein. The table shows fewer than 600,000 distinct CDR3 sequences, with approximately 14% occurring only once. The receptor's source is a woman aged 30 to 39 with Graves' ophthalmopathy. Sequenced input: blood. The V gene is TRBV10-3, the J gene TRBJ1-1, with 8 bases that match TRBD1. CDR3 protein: CAISVGQGAAFF. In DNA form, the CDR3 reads TGTGCCATCAGTGTAGGACAGGGTGCAGCTTTCTTT.